This is a list of T cell receptor beta chains from one sample in a study of T cells in Graves' hyperthyroidism and ophthalmopathy. TCRdb reprocessed the multiplex PCR reads with MiXCR, giving one entry per CDR3 protein. In the table there are approximately 400,000 distinct CDR3 sequences, about 18% of which are singletons. The sequenced material came from blood. The receptors derive from a woman under 30 with Graves' hyperthyroidism. The CDR3 runs from the conserved cysteine through the conserved F or W. The D gene is left open where the match is weak. Only some rows state a clone size, as once, few, many or a class for expanded clones.

CDR3 protein | CDR3 DNA | J gene | D gene | clone size | V gene
CSGWDSSNYGYTF | TGCAGCGGGTGGGACAGCTCTAACTATGGCTACACCTTC | TRBJ1-2 | TRBD1 | many | TRBV29-1
CATSEDGAGPPPEAFF | TGTGCCACCAGTGAGGACGGCGCTGGACCTCCGCCTGAAGCTTTCTTT | TRBJ1-1 | NA | many | TRBV24-1
CASRQTGVGYGYTF | TGTGCCAGCAGGCAGACAGGGGTCGGCTATGGCTACACCTTC | TRBJ1-2 | TRBD1 | many | TRBV2
CASTSPGTASEAFF | TGTGCCAGCACCTCACCCGGGACAGCAAGTGAAGCTTTCTTT | TRBJ1-1 | TRBD1 | NA | TRBV6-2/TRBV6-3
CASMPSGGTSYEQYF | TGTGCCAGCATGCCTTCCGGAGGGACGTCCTACGAGCAGTACTTC | TRBJ2-7 | NA | many | TRBV28
CASSLNWNQETQYF | TGTGCCAGCAGTCTCAACTGGAACCAAGAGACCCAGTACTTC | TRBJ2-5 | NA | many | TRBV2
CASRLMLSSYEQYF | TGTGCCAGCAGGCTCATGCTAAGCTCCTACGAGCAGTACTTC | TRBJ2-7 | NA | many | TRBV27
CASSLDATNTGELFF | TGTGCCAGCTCTTTGGACGCAACGAACACCGGGGAGCTGTTTTTT | TRBJ2-2 | NA | many | TRBV5-4
CASISRQGAGTEAFF | TGTGCCAGCATCTCGAGACAGGGGGCTGGGACTGAAGCTTTCTTT | TRBJ1-1 | TRBD1 | NA | TRBV6-2/TRBV6-3
CASSSPPRGLGYEQYF | TGTGCCAGCAGCTCCCCCCCCCGGGGGCTTGGGTACGAGCAGTACTTC | TRBJ2-7 | NA | few | TRBV11-2